The sequence of this TCR beta chain was determined in a study of blood T cell repertoires in COVID-19 (dated by TCRdb to about 2020). Notes on the research overall: Samples from collaborators originated in the United States, Italy and Spain and spanned both the acute and convalescent phases of COVID-19. The prospective study material was composed of cDNA or gDNA derived from T cells, B-cell-depleted T cells, or PBMCs. Deeply sampled blood TCRbeta repertoires from subjects exposed to, actively infected with, or recovered from COVID-19 were included in the dataset. The repertoires were released in a freely available public database meant as a resource for research on the immune response to SARS-CoV-2. Samples came from the ongoing ImmuneRACE study (first 160 participants) plus 1,254 subjects from 6 global collaborators. Sample metadata almost always included a de-identified subject ID, COVID-19 status, age in years and sex. Where HLA class I and class II types were available, the types were taken from metadata supplied by the sample provider, not from assay-based typing. Results and caveats for the whole study, not just this receptor: The amount of clinical and demographic metadata varied by source and participant and was provided uncurated.

As concerns this clone: Its antigen is currently not known. No clone much larger than this one lies a single base away; base qualities are absent.

TCRbeta CDR3 regions were amplified from genomic DNA by means of the immunoSEQ Assay, a bias-controlled multiplex PCR. The authors' pipeline ran thus. Nucleated cell counts per sample were estimated from amplification of reference gene primers within the assay. To quantify the absolute abundance of each unique TCRbeta CDR3 rearrangement, sequence reads were collapsed and filtered. For each sample, productive Simpson clonality was calculated by taking the square root of Simpson's diversity index across productive rearrangements. TCRdb stores this immuneACCESS table with in-frame sequences only. Part of the clones is absent; in the studies checked, under half of the shortfall reflects unresolved V genes, and no reason is known for the rest. The DNA gave D and trimming, while V, J and clone size come from that table. For this sample there are approximately 76,000 clones; about nine tenths appear just once. The top ten hold roughly 45% of the sample.

For this chain, trimming is 5 bases at the V end and 4 bases at the J end, and the number of junction bases without a gene match is 5. Measured from the cysteine to the phenylalanine, the CDR3 is 14 residues long. Just the 42-base CDR3 DNA is kept, in frame starting at base 1. CDR1 and CDR2 (SEHNR, FQNEAQ) derive from the germline V gene (reference sequence). The collaborating institutions used their own protocols to collect whole blood in K2EDTA tubes. For TCRbeta analysis, collaborators shipped samples in one of three forms: frozen whole blood, isolated PBMCs, or DNA extracted from either of those sample types.

The clonotype comes from a human donor in a cohort sampled during active COVID-19. Sequencing used peripheral blood. The chain employs TRBV7-9 and TRBJ2-5, with 9 junctional bases fitting TRBD2. DNA sequence: TGTGCCAGCAGCGGGATAGCGGGAGCAGAGACCCAGTACTTC. The translation is CASSGIAGAETQYF.